Listed below are T cell receptor beta chains from one sample, sequenced in a study of T cells in Graves' hyperthyroidism and ophthalmopathy. TCRdb recomputed calls from the multiplex PCR reads with MiXCR, one row per CDR3 protein. The table records 550,000 to 700,000 distinct CDR3 sequences, roughly 14% of them present only once. The sequenced material came from blood. All receptors derive from a woman aged 40 to 49 with Graves' ophthalmopathy. The CDR3 runs from the conserved cysteine through the conserved F or W. Fields, in order: J gene, V gene, clone size, D gene, CDR3 protein, CDR3 DNA. D genes are given only for firm matches. Not every row has a clone size; where given, it reads once, few, many or a size class.

J gene: TRBJ2-3
V gene: TRBV11-1
clone size: few
D gene: .
CDR3 protein: CASTTPPDTFTDTQYF
CDR3 DNA: TGTGCCAGCACCACCCCACCCGACACCTTCACAGATACGCAGTATTTT

J gene: TRBJ2-7
V gene: TRBV27
clone size: .
D gene: .
CDR3 protein: CASSARLNWGEQYF
CDR3 DNA: TGTGCCAGCAGTGCAAGGTTAAATTGGGGTGAGCAGTACTTC

J gene: TRBJ1-4
V gene: TRBV12-3/TRBV12-4
clone size: many
D gene: .
CDR3 protein: CASRAQIVGEKLFF
CDR3 DNA: TGTGCCAGCAGGGCCCAGATTGTGGGTGAAAAACTGTTTTTT

J gene: TRBJ2-5
V gene: TRBV4-3
clone size: many
D gene: .
CDR3 protein: CASSQWDWVPTPQYF
CDR3 DNA: TGCGCCAGCAGCCAATGGGACTGGGTTCCTACCCCCCAGTACTTC

J gene: TRBJ2-7
V gene: TRBV6-5
clone size: many
D gene: TRBD1
CDR3 protein: CASRTGKTYEQYF
CDR3 DNA: TGTGCCAGCAGGACAGGGAAGACCTACGAGCAGTACTTC

J gene: TRBJ1-2
V gene: TRBV12-5
clone size: .
D gene: .
CDR3 protein: CASGLTIEDGYTF
CDR3 DNA: TGTGCTAGTGGTTTGACGATTGAGGATGGCTACACCTTC

J gene: TRBJ2-5
V gene: TRBV28
clone size: many
D gene: .
CDR3 protein: CASSPPEGQETQYF
CDR3 DNA: TGTGCCAGCAGTCCGCCGGAGGGCCAAGAGACCCAGTACTTC

J gene: TRBJ1-1
V gene: TRBV19
clone size: .
D gene: .
CDR3 protein: CASRYRTDTEAFF
CDR3 DNA: TGTGCCAGTAGATACAGGACCGACACTGAAGCTTTCTTT

J gene: TRBJ2-2
V gene: TRBV9
clone size: few
D gene: .
CDR3 protein: CASKGGGPDTGELFF
CDR3 DNA: TGTGCCAGCAAAGGGGGAGGGCCGGACACCGGGGAGCTGTTTTTT

J gene: TRBJ1-1
V gene: TRBV20-1
clone size: many
D gene: .
CDR3 protein: CSASANTEAFF
CDR3 DNA: TGCAGTGCTAGTGCGAACACTGAAGCTTTCTTT

J gene: TRBJ1-5
V gene: TRBV4-1
clone size: many
D gene: TRBD1
CDR3 protein: CASSRAGDRGNQPQHF
CDR3 DNA: TGCGCCAGCAGCCGAGCAGGGGACAGGGGCAATCAGCCCCAGCATTTT

J gene: TRBJ2-7
V gene: TRBV2
clone size: many
D gene: .
CDR3 protein: CASSERVFYEQYF
CDR3 DNA: TGTGCCAGCAGTGAAAGAGTTTTCTACGAGCAGTACTTC

J gene: TRBJ2-7
V gene: TRBV28
clone size: many
D gene: TRBD2
CDR3 protein: CASSPGTSGRPYEQYF
CDR3 DNA: TGTGCCAGCAGTCCCGGGACTAGCGGGAGACCCTACGAGCAGTACTTC

J gene: TRBJ2-7
V gene: TRBV24-1
clone size: many
D gene: .
CDR3 protein: CATSDGGGGEQYF
CDR3 DNA: TGTGCCACCAGTGATGGTGGGGGTGGAGAGCAGTACTTC

J gene: TRBJ2-7
V gene: TRBV6-1
clone size: many
D gene: TRBD2
CDR3 protein: CASRGLAGSSYEQYF
CDR3 DNA: TGTGCCAGCCGCGGACTAGCGGGGAGCTCCTACGAGCAGTACTTC

J gene: TRBJ2-5
V gene: TRBV30
clone size: many
D gene: .
CDR3 protein: CAWSVDSQETQYF
CDR3 DNA: TGTGCCTGGAGTGTCGACAGTCAAGAGACCCAGTACTTC

J gene: TRBJ2-2
V gene: TRBV7-3
clone size: many
D gene: TRBD2
CDR3 protein: CASSRGLAGGSTGELFF
CDR3 DNA: TGTGCCAGCAGCAGGGGACTAGCGGGAGGGTCCACCGGGGAGCTGTTTTTT

J gene: TRBJ2-7
V gene: TRBV6-1
clone size: many
D gene: .
CDR3 protein: CASTRQVRGFSSYEQYF
CDR3 DNA: TGTGCCAGCACTCGACAGGTCCGAGGTTTTTCCAGCTACGAGCAGTACTTC

J gene: TRBJ1-3
V gene: TRBV6-2/TRBV6-3
clone size: many
D gene: .
CDR3 protein: CASSYSRGLSGNTIYF
CDR3 DNA: TGTGCCAGCAGTTATTCGAGAGGGCTCTCTGGAAACACCATATATTTT

J gene: TRBJ2-7
V gene: TRBV6-5
clone size: few
D gene: TRBD2
CDR3 protein: CASSYSLLAGGDWYF
CDR3 DNA: TGTGCCAGCAGTTACTCGTTACTAGCGGGGGGGGATTGGTACTTC

J gene: TRBJ1-1
V gene: TRBV24-1
clone size: few
D gene: .
CDR3 protein: CATSDGALNTEAFF
CDR3 DNA: TGTGCCACCAGTGATGGGGCTCTGAACACTGAAGCTTTCTTT

J gene: TRBJ1-6
V gene: TRBV24-1
clone size: many
D gene: TRBD1
CDR3 protein: CATSDSPPPRTGNSPLHF
CDR3 DNA: TGTGCCACCAGTGATTCCCCCCCCCCGAGGACAGGCAATTCACCCCTCCACTTT

J gene: TRBJ1-3
V gene: TRBV4-3
clone size: .
D gene: .
CDR3 protein: CASSQYWILSSGNTIYF
CDR3 DNA: TGCGCCAGCAGCCAATATTGGATCCTCAGCTCTGGAAACACCATATATTTT

J gene: TRBJ2-7
V gene: TRBV2
clone size: many
D gene: .
CDR3 protein: CASSESRVYEQYF
CDR3 DNA: TGTGCCAGCAGTGAGTCTAGGGTCTACGAGCAGTACTTC

J gene: TRBJ1-1
V gene: TRBV20-1
clone size: many
D gene: .
CDR3 protein: CSATSGLTEAFF
CDR3 DNA: TGCAGTGCTACATCAGGGCTCACTGAAGCTTTCTTT

J gene: TRBJ1-1
V gene: TRBV6-1
clone size: few
D gene: .
CDR3 protein: CASSQGMAFF
CDR3 DNA: TGTGCCAGCAGTCAAGGGATGGCTTTCTTT

J gene: TRBJ2-5
V gene: TRBV5-5
clone size: many
D gene: TRBD1
CDR3 protein: CASSVGPGTGGAETQYF
CDR3 DNA: TGTGCCAGCAGCGTTGGACCCGGGACAGGGGGCGCTGAGACCCAGTACTTC

J gene: TRBJ2-7
V gene: TRBV29-1
clone size: .
D gene: .
CDR3 protein: CSASGEYEQYF
CDR3 DNA: TGCAGCGCTTCCGGGGAATACGAGCAGTACTTC

J gene: TRBJ1-2
V gene: TRBV29-1
clone size: many
D gene: .
CDR3 protein: CSVLGDYGYTF
CDR3 DNA: TGCAGCGTTCTAGGTGACTATGGCTACACCTTC

J gene: TRBJ2-5
V gene: TRBV11-1
clone size: .
D gene: .
CDR3 protein: CASSFGPQGEVGETQYF
CDR3 DNA: TGTGCCAGCAGCTTTGGGCCCCAGGGGGAGGTAGGAGAGACCCAGTACTTC

J gene: TRBJ2-7
V gene: TRBV28
clone size: many
D gene: TRBD2
CDR3 protein: CASSLGREPHEQYF
CDR3 DNA: TGTGCCAGCAGTTTAGGGCGGGAGCCCCACGAGCAGTACTTC

J gene: TRBJ2-7
V gene: TRBV28
clone size: .
D gene: .
CDR3 protein: CASSLMGRVSFEQYF
CDR3 DNA: TGTGCCAGCAGCCTGATGGGGCGGGTTTCCTTCGAGCAGTACTTC

J gene: TRBJ1-6
V gene: TRBV6-5
clone size: .
D gene: .
CDR3 protein: CASSYSGNSPLHF
CDR3 DNA: TGTGCCAGCAGTTACAGTGGGAATTCACCCCTCCACTTT

J gene: TRBJ1-2
V gene: TRBV29-1
clone size: .
D gene: TRBD1
CDR3 protein: CSARDRGNGYTF
CDR3 DNA: TGCAGCGCCCGAGACAGGGGGAATGGCTACACCTTC

J gene: TRBJ2-2
V gene: TRBV7-2
clone size: many
D gene: .
CDR3 protein: CASSLASNTGELFF
CDR3 DNA: TGTGCCAGCAGCTTAGCCTCAAACACCGGGGAGCTGTTTTTT

J gene: TRBJ1-2
V gene: TRBV12-3/TRBV12-4
clone size: many
D gene: .
CDR3 protein: CASSLVLGAATLSGYTF
CDR3 DNA: TGTGCCAGCAGTTTGGTACTGGGGGCGGCCACCCTGTCTGGCTACACCTTC

J gene: TRBJ1-3
V gene: TRBV30
clone size: .
D gene: .
CDR3 protein: CAWIRWGGSGNTIYF
CDR3 DNA: TGTGCCTGGATCCGTTGGGGGGGCTCTGGAAACACCATATATTTT

J gene: TRBJ2-7
V gene: TRBV6-1
clone size: many
D gene: TRBD2
CDR3 protein: CASSEWGLAGVGYEQYF
CDR3 DNA: TGTGCCAGCAGTGAATGGGGGCTAGCGGGAGTGGGGTACGAGCAGTACTTC

J gene: TRBJ2-7
V gene: TRBV11-2
clone size: few
D gene: .
CDR3 protein: CASSLWAGGPYEQYF
CDR3 DNA: TGTGCCAGCAGCTTATGGGCTGGGGGTCCCTACGAGCAGTACTTC

J gene: TRBJ2-2
V gene: TRBV5-1
clone size: .
D gene: TRBD1
CDR3 protein: CASSWTGGWTGELFF
CDR3 DNA: TGCGCCAGCAGCTGGACAGGGGGCTGGACCGGGGAGCTGTTTTTT

J gene: TRBJ2-6
V gene: TRBV11-1
clone size: few
D gene: .
CDR3 protein: CASSLAPRTGANVLTF
CDR3 DNA: TGTGCCAGCAGCTTAGCCCCGCGGACCGGGGCCAACGTCCTGACTTTC

J gene: TRBJ1-2
V gene: TRBV28
clone size: many
D gene: TRBD1
CDR3 protein: CASSSEQGAGGYTF
CDR3 DNA: TGTGCCAGCAGTTCCGAACAGGGGGCGGGTGGCTACACCTTC

J gene: TRBJ1-5
V gene: TRBV20-1
clone size: many
D gene: TRBD1
CDR3 protein: CSASTGKWQPQHF
CDR3 DNA: TGCAGTGCTTCGACAGGGAAGTGGCAGCCCCAGCATTTT

J gene: TRBJ2-7
V gene: TRBV10-3
clone size: many
D gene: TRBD2
CDR3 protein: CAISDGGVGVRSSYEQYF
CDR3 DNA: TGTGCCATCAGTGACGGGGGGGTCGGGGTTAGGAGCTCCTACGAGCAGTACTTC

J gene: TRBJ1-2
V gene: TRBV7-9
clone size: many
D gene: TRBD1
CDR3 protein: CASLSGQGSYGYTF
CDR3 DNA: TGTGCCAGCCTGTCGGGACAGGGGTCCTATGGCTACACCTTC

J gene: TRBJ2-7
V gene: TRBV28
clone size: many
D gene: .
CDR3 protein: CASSFIDSRSYEQYF
CDR3 DNA: TGTGCCAGCAGTTTCATCGATTCCCGCTCCTACGAGCAGTACTTC

J gene: TRBJ2-7
V gene: TRBV11-2
clone size: few
D gene: .
CDR3 protein: CASSFTPRQFSYEQYF
CDR3 DNA: TGTGCCAGCAGCTTCACCCCTCGACAGTTCTCCTACGAGCAGTACTTC